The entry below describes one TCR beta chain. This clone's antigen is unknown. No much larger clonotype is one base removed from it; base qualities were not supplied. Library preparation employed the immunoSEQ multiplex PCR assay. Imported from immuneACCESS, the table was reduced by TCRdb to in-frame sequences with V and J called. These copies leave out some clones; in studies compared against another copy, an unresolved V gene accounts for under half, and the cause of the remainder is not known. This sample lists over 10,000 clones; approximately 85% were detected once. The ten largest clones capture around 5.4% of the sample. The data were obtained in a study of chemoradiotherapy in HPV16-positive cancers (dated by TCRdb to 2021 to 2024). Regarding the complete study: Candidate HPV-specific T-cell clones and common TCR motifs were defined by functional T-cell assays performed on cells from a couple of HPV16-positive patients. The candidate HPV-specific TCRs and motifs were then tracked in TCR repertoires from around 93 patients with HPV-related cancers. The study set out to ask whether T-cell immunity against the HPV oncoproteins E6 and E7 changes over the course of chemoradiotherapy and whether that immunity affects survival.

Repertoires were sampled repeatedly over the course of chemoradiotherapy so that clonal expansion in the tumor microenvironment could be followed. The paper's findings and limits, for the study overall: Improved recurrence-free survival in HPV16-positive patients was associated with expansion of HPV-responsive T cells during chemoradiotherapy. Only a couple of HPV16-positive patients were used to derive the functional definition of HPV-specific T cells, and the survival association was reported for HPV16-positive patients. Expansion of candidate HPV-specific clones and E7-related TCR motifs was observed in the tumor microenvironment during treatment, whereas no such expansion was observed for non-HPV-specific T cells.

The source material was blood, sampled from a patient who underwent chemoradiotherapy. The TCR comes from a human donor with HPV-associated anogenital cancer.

The sequence in DNA is TGTGCCAGCAGCCAGGATGGACTAGCGGGAGATACGCAGTATTTT. Translated, this is CASSQDGLAGDTQYF. The rearrangement joined TRBV4-2 to TRBJ2-3; TRBD2 aligns with 11 central bases. The germline V gene specifies LGHNA as CDR1 and YNFKEQ as CDR2. Including the terminal cysteine and phenylalanine, the CDR3 comprises 15 residues. The sequence is cut down to CDR3 DNA, 45 bases in frame from base 1. V lost 3 bases and J lost 5 bases, and the count of bases not matched to a germline gene is 4.